This record covers a single T cell receptor (beta chain). Trimming removed 6 bases at V and 0 bases at J, with 11 bases between. Germline V gene sequence: CDR1 MNHEY, CDR2 SVGAGI. The CDR3 has 14 amino acids. The source of the sample is a study of blood T cell repertoires in COVID-19. Turning to the study itself: The origin of the acute and convalescent COVID-19 samples was the United States, Italy and Spain. In each case, the material was cDNA or gDNA derived from T cells, B-cell-depleted T cells, or PBMCs.

Authors' methods: Reference gene primer amplification gave estimated nucleated cell counts. This table comes from immunoSEQ multiplex PCR, and its TCRdb copy is limited to in-frame clones, with some not included. V, J and clone size are those of that table, while D and trimming were read from the DNA. Among around 230,000 clones listed, about 81% were seen once. V and J are TRBV6-5 and TRBJ1-2; D not resolved. The sequence was obtained from a woman aged 60-75 years with active or convalescent COVID-19. What was sequenced was peripheral blood. The CDR3 nucleotides read TGTGCCAGCAGCTCCGGGGTTACTAACTATGGCTACACCTTC. As protein: CASSSGVTNYGYTF.